This entry lists 12 T cell receptor beta chains sequenced from one sample in a study of blood T cell repertoires in COVID-19 (dated by TCRdb to the early 2020s). Library method: the immunoSEQ multiplex PCR assay. The immuneACCESS repertoire file appears here via TCRdb, limited to in-frame rearrangements. These files lack a portion of the clones; in checked studies, under half of the deficit traces to unresolved V genes, and the cause of the others is not known. The table for this sample lists roughly 280,000 clones; 83% of them were counted only once. Over 4.5% of the sample goes to the ten largest clones. Sequencing used peripheral blood. These receptors came from a man aged 60-69 years who had recovered from COVID-19.

V is TRBV5-1 and J is TRBJ2-3; TRBD2 might be the D (5 bases). With 5 bases removed from V and 5 bases from J, the gap between germline ends came to 12 bases. The CDR3 has 13 residues. Germline assignment: CDR1 SGHRS and CDR2 YFSETQ. CDR3 in DNA: TGCGCCAGCAGGGAAGCGGTGGGAGATACGCAGTATTTT. It specifies CASREAVGDTQYF.

The chain is built from TRBV2 and TRBJ1-1; no definite D call. CDR3 length equals 11 residues. Trimming took 10 bases from V and 4 from J, leaving 10 bases between them. From germline, CDR1 is SNHLY and CDR2 FYNNEI. For the CDR3, the DNA is TGTGCCACCTCCTGGGCCACTGAAGCTTTCTTT. The encoded protein is CATSWATEAFF.

The V and J genes are TRBV25-1 and TRBJ2-7; 9 nucleotides line up with TRBD1. V dropped 8 bases and J dropped 2; count of bases not matched to a gene: 13. Germline V gene sequence: CDR1 MGHDK, CDR2 SYGVNS. The CDR3 has 16 amino acids. This CDR3 is CASSRGLRQGAYEQYF. The CDR3, as DNA: TGTGCCAGCTCCAGGGGACTAAGACAGGGGGCCTACGAGCAGTACTTC.

The chain is built from TRBV7-3 and TRBJ2-7; D ambiguous. Germline V gene sequence: CDR1 SGHTA, CDR2 FQGTGA. Between the trimmed V and J ends, which lost 11 bases and 0 bases, there was a span of 2 bases. CDR3 length: 9 residues. The CDR3 spells CALSYEQYF. The CDR3 region has the DNA TGTGCCCTCTCCTACGAGCAGTACTTC. Combining the CDR3 with reference TRBV7-3 and TRBJ2-7 gives the whole variable domain GAGVSQTPSNKVTEKGKYVELRCDPISGHTALYWYRQSLGQGPEFLIYFQGTGAADDSGLPNDRFFAVRPEGSVSTLKIQRTERGDSAVYLCALSYEQYFGPGTRLTVT.

The chain carries TRBV28 and TRBJ2-7; the match to TRBD2 covers 8 bases. This CDR3 is 14 amino acids long. The trim removed 5 bases at V and 2 bases at J, leaving 5 bases unmatched. Germline-derived CDR1 and CDR2 are MDHEN and SYDVKM. The CDR3, as DNA: TGTGCCAGCAGTCGGGGGGGCGGAACCTACGAGCAGTACTTC. It specifies CASSRGGGTYEQYF.

This clone was counted once. The chain combines TRBV15 with TRBJ2-1, with 10 nucleotides matching TRBD2. The junction had 10 bases not matched to a gene; V was cut back by 3 bases and J by 8 bases. This CDR3 is 16 amino acids long. Germline CDR1 LNHNV, CDR2 YYDKDF (reference sequence). CDR3 nucleotide sequence: TGTGCCACCAGCAGCGAAACTAGCGGGAAGGGGGATGAGCAGTTCTTC. Amino acid sequence: CATSSETSGKGDEQFF.

V and J are TRBV3-1 (or the pseudogene TRBV3-2) and TRBJ2-3; D may be TRBD2 (5 bases). V was pared by 3 bases and J by 4 bases, with 17 bases between. Per germline, CDR1 LGHDT and CDR2 YNNKEL (reference sequence). The CDR3 contains 16 residues. The CDR3 spells CASSHRNTRRADTQYF. In nucleotides, the CDR3 is TGTGCCAGCAGCCACAGGAACACGAGGCGGGCAGATACGCAGTATTTT.

The chain joins TRBV7-8 to TRBJ2-2; 11 bases line up with TRBD1. The CDR3 is made up of 19 amino acids. The V segment lost 5 bases and the J segment 3 bases; nucleotides outside the gene matches: 14. Germline-derived CDR1 and CDR2 are SGHVS and FQNEAQ. In nucleotides, the CDR3 is TGTGCCAGCAGCCAGATCCCTGGACAGGGGGCCGCACACACCGGGGAGCTGTTTTTT. Encoded protein: CASSQIPGQGAAHTGELFF. The full variable domain, completed using reference TRBV7-8 and TRBJ2-2, is GAGVSQSPRYKVAKRGQDVALRCDPISGHVSLFWYQQALGQGPEFLTYFQNEAQLDKSGLPSDRFFAERPEGSVSTLKIQRTQQEDSAVYLCASSQIPGQGAAHTGELFFGEGSRLTVL.

This CDR3 is CASKLSRGAKDGELFF. The CDR3 DNA reads as TGTGCCAGCAAACTATCCCGGGGGGCCAAGGACGGGGAGCTGTTTTTT. J is TRBJ2-2 and V is TRBV7-2; tentative D call: TRBD2 (7 bases). Germline V gene lookup returns CDR1 SGHTA and CDR2 FQGNSA. CDR3 size: 16 residues. Trimming took off 7 bases at V and 7 bases at J, with 22 bases between the two ends.

As to this clone: Sequence at one end of the junction differs from germline and may be a read error. The rearrangement joins TRBV6-1 to TRBJ2-2; 9 bases are a match to TRBD1. There are 16 residues in the CDR3. From germline, CDR1 is MNHNS and CDR2 SASEGT. The CDR3 spells CASREAGTGTTGELFF. CDR3 DNA: TGTGCCAGCAGAGAAGCCGGGACAGGGACGACCGGGGAGCTGTTTTTT.

This clone was seen just once. V is TRBV15 and J is TRBJ2-4; 11 positions match TRBD2. Trimming took 8 bases from V and 1 from J; bases not matched to a gene: 10. Germline lookup yields CDR1 LNHNV and CDR2 YYDKDF (reference sequence). The CDR3 length is 17 residues. CDR3 coding DNA: TGTGCCACCTCCTCTAGCGGGAGGACAGTCGCCAAAAACATTCAGTACTTC. Protein product: CATSSSGRTVAKNIQYF.

The J gene is TRBJ2-1, the V gene TRBV10-3, with 10 nucleotides matching TRBD1. Germline V gene lookup returns CDR1 ENHRY and CDR2 SYGVKD. The CDR3 is made up of 15 amino acids. J lost 3 bases, V lost 7 bases, and 6 bases had no gene match. The DNA for the CDR3 is TGTGCCATCATGGAAGGGACAGGGGTCTACAATGAGCAGTTCTTC. Translated: CAIMEGTGVYNEQFF.